Below, 4 T cell receptor beta chains from the same sample are listed, as sequenced in a study of neoadjuvant anti-PD-1 for oral cavity cancer. Here immunoSEQ multiplex PCR was the method, and the copy in TCRdb shows in-frame clones only, minus some. The sample contains more than 7,000 clones, 65% to 70% of which appear only once. Specified time point: after neoadjuvant nivolumab, at surgical resection. Sequenced here: PBMCs, sampled after nivolumab (anti-PD-1) treatment. Receptors originate from a person between 40 and 80 years old with oral cavity squamous cell carcinoma.

This clone was found a few times. V is TRBV2 and J is TRBJ1-5; D not certain. Looked up from germline, CDR1 is SNHLY and CDR2 is FYNNEI. This CDR3 has 13 amino acids. Trimming pared 4 bases from V and 0 bases from J, leaving 4 bases between. For the CDR3, the DNA is TGTGCCAGCAGTGTCAGTAGCAATCAGCCCCAGCATTTT. This encodes CASSVSSNQPQHF.

The gene calls are TRBV10-3 and TRBJ1-1; D is uncertain. V shed 7 bases and J shed 5 bases, with 14 bases lying between them. Germline V gene sequence: CDR1 ENHRY, CDR2 SYGVKD. CDR3 size: 13 residues. The CDR3 region is CAITTGSRTEAFF. Written as DNA, the CDR3 is TGTGCCATCACGACGGGAAGTCGGACTGAAGCTTTCTTT.

V usage is TRBV20-1 and J usage is TRBJ2-3, with no clear D. V dropped 2 bases and J dropped 7 bases, with 7 bases sitting between them. CDR3 length equals 11 residues. Germline CDR1 reads DFQATT; CDR2 reads SNEGSKA (reference sequence). The CDR3 nucleotides read TGCAGTGCTAGAAGTCTTTATACGCAGTATTTT. Protein product: CSARSLYTQYF.

The sample holds a few counts of this clone. V and J are TRBV6-6 and TRBJ2-2, with 7 bases fitting TRBD1. There are 15 residues in the CDR3. V lost 6 bases, J lost 7 bases, and 11 bases stayed unmatched. The germline CDR1 and CDR2 sequences are MNHNY and SVGAGI (reference sequence). Written as DNA, the CDR3 is TGTGCCAGCAGAACTGACAGGGACAGTATCGGGGAGCTGTTTTTT. It is translated as CASRTDRDSIGELFF.